This T cell receptor beta chain appears in the sequencing data of a study of blood T cell repertoires in COVID-19. Study-level background: COVID-19 samples, acute and convalescent, were from the United States, Italy and Spain.

The germline V gene has CDR1 MDHEN and CDR2 SYDVKM. The germline V and J ends were trimmed by 3 bases and 7 bases, with 13 bases remaining between them. The CDR3 contains 14 residues. Study processing details: Nucleated cell number was recorded as an estimate derived from reference gene primer amplification. Assay: immunoSEQ multiplex PCR; the TCRdb copy retains only in-frame clones and omits some. That table is the source of V, J and clone size, and D and trimming were worked out from the DNA. There are around 470,000 clones in the sample; 90% occur only once, and 0.6% lies in the top ten. Individuals aged about 18 to 100 years were recruited from 24 US areas. In Cohort 3, a recovered donor had either two negative PCRs, clearance, or symptom resolution.

The receptor's source is a man aged 18 to 29 who had recovered from COVID-19. The chain combines TRBV28 with TRBJ1-5, with D perhaps matching TRBD1 (6 bases). Sequenced: PBMCs or T cells enriched from blood (not recorded which). The chain's CDR3 is CASSLGGAGQPQHF. The CDR3 DNA follows: TGTGCCAGCAGTTTGGGGGGGGCTGGGCAGCCCCAGCATTTT.